These 9 T cell receptor beta chains were all obtained from the same sample, sequenced in a study of PD-1 blockade in classical Hodgkin lymphoma. The time point denotes: cycle 4 day 1 (C4D1), after more than five weeks of nivolumab. All the patients suffered relapse after autologous stem cell transplantation, and brentuximab vedotin exposure differed. The repertoire was sequenced with immunoSEQ multiplex PCR; TCRdb's copy has only in-frame clones and lacks some. The repertoire holds around 90,000 clones, with around four fifths as singletons. The sample here was peripheral blood mononuclear cells (PBMCs), taken before the fourth cycle of nivolumab. Every receptor here comes from a human donor with classical Hodgkin lymphoma.

The chain couples TRBV9 to TRBJ1-1; TRBD1 is a possible D gene (5 bases). The CDR3 contains 13 residues. Germline CDR1 is SGDLS and CDR2 is YYNGEE. Trimming took 2 bases from V and 4 from J, leaving 9 bases between them. CDR3 in DNA: TGTGCCAGCAGCGTCCAGGGAGGCACTGAAGCTTTCTTT. This gives the protein CASSVQGGTEAFF.

This chain joins TRBV18 and TRBJ1-2, with D perhaps TRBD1 (6 bases). V was trimmed by 3 bases and J by 7 bases, leaving 18 bases between them. The CDR3 has 15 amino acids. From germline, CDR1 is KGHSH and CDR2 LQKENI. This CDR3 is CASSPPRGFPAGYTF. The CDR3 bases are TGTGCCAGCTCACCTCCCAGGGGTTTCCCGGCTGGCTACACCTTC.

This clone showed up just a few times. The chain links TRBV15 to TRBJ1-2; weak D call: TRBD1 (6 bases). The V end lost 9 bases, the J end lost 3 bases, and 20 bases lay between the germline ends. The CDR3 has 15 residues. Per germline, CDR1 LNHNV and CDR2 YYDKDF (reference sequence). The CDR3 protein is CATALGARGDYGYTF. CDR3 nucleotide sequence: TGTGCCACGGCCCTCGGAGCCAGGGGCGACTATGGCTACACCTTC.

The rearrangement joins TRBV10-3 to TRBJ1-5; TRBD1 matches at 11 bases. The CDR3 consists of 15 residues. V dropped 4 bases and J dropped 2; count of bases not matched to a gene: 1. Germline V gene data show CDR1 as ENHRY and CDR2 as SYGVKD. CDR3 DNA sequence: TGTGCCATCAGTGGGACAGGGGGCGGCAATCAGCCCCAGCATTTT. Its protein is CAISGTGGGNQPQHF.

The genes are TRBV4-3 and TRBJ2-7, with 14 bases aligning to TRBD2. Germline V gene data show CDR1 as LGHNA and CDR2 as YSLEER. The V segment lost 3 bases and the J segment 4 bases; nucleotides outside the gene matches: 11. This CDR3 is 18 amino acids long. The CDR3 is CASSQGLAGEAVGYEQYF. The CDR3 DNA is TGCGCCAGCAGCCAGGGACTAGCGGGAGAAGCTGTGGGATACGAGCAGTACTTC.

The V call is TRBV19, the J call TRBJ1-1; D may be TRBD1 (5 bases). Germline CDR1 is LNHDA and CDR2 is SQIVND (reference sequence). With 3 bases removed from V and 0 bases from J, the gap between germline ends came to 11 bases. The CDR3 is 15 residues long. The CDR3 bases are TGTGCCAGTAGTATTGAGGGGTTGGTGAACACTGAAGCTTTCTTT. Translating it yields CASSIEGLVNTEAFF.

The gene calls are TRBV5-1 and TRBJ1-5; 8 bases map to TRBD1. The V segment lost 5 bases and the J segment 0 bases; nucleotides outside the gene matches: 13. This CDR3 contains 18 residues. Germline V gene data show CDR1 as SGHRS and CDR2 as YFSETQ. In DNA form, the CDR3 reads TGCGCCAGCAGTTCGGACAGGGCACATGTAAATAGCAATCAGCCCCAGCATTTT. Translated: CASSSDRAHVNSNQPQHF.

The chain employs TRBV27 and TRBJ1-2, with TRBD1 matching 8 bases. CDR1 and CDR2 (germline): MNHEY, SMNVEV (reference sequence). The CDR3 is made up of 13 amino acids. V shed 5 bases, J shed 5 bases, and the junction held 4 bases outside the gene matches. Here the CDR3 DNA reads TGTGCCAGCAGTCGGGACAGGCTATATGGCTACACCTTC. Protein sequence: CASSRDRLYGYTF.

The CDR3 DNA follows: TGTGCCAGCAGCCAGGCTAAGGCCCTTTTGACAGATACGCAGTATTTT. It translates to CASSQAKALLTDTQYF. This chain links TRBV4-2 with TRBJ2-3; unclear D gene. The germline CDR1 and CDR2 sequences are LGHNA and YNFKEQ. The CDR3 has 16 residues. Trimming took 3 bases from V and 3 from J, leaving 16 bases between them.